The next 28 T cell receptor beta chains were all read from a single sample in a study of beta chain features in type 1 diabetes. General study findings and limits: Type 1 diabetes patients had moderately but significantly shorter TCRB CDR3s in all four CD4+ subsets.

Antigens of these TCRs are unknown. The investigators reverse transcribed all of the isolated RNA, so they sequenced expressed TCRB transcripts. Some clones are missing from TCRdb's copy, which holds only in-frame ones; the method was immunoSEQ multiplex PCR. The sample lists around 180,000 clones, 7.8% occurring once. What was sequenced was central memory CD4+ T cells from blood. These receptors were taken from a woman in her thirties or forties with type 1 diabetes.

This clone appeared a few times. The chain couples TRBV30 to TRBJ2-4; D unresolved. This CDR3 contains 15 residues. The V gene's germline CDR1 is GTSNPN and CDR2 SVGIG (reference sequence). The V and J ends lost 3 bases and 0 bases respectively, with 12 bases between them. The DNA of the CDR3 is TGTGCCTGGAGCGTTAACTATAAAGCCAAAAACATTCAGTACTTC. This translates into CAWSVNYKAKNIQYF.

The rearrangement joins TRBV15 to TRBJ2-1; 8 nucleotides align to TRBD1. J lost 9 bases, V lost 0 bases, and 1 base had no gene match. Germline assignment: CDR1 LNHNV and CDR2 YYDKDF (reference sequence). The CDR3 totals 13 residues. CDR3 in DNA: TGTGCCACCAGCAGAGAAGGACAGGGTGAGCAGTTCTTC. It yields the protein CATSREGQGEQFF.

This clone occurred a few times. The chain recombines TRBV7-2 with TRBJ2-1, with 7 bases that match TRBD2. J lost 4 bases, V lost 9 bases, and 9 bases had no gene match. Germline CDR1 and CDR2: SGHTA and FQGNSA. The CDR3 totals 14 residues. Here the CDR3 DNA reads TGTGCCAGTGGCGTGGCGGGAGCTTACAATGAGCAGTTCTTC. Translation gives CASGVAGAYNEQFF.

This clone was observed a few times. This rearrangement joins TRBV9 to TRBJ2-7; 8 nucleotides agree with TRBD1. From germline, CDR1 is SGDLS and CDR2 YYNGEE. The CDR3 runs 15 residues. J gave up 1 base and V 3 bases, and 6 bases lay outside the gene matches. CDR3 loop: CASSAGTGQSYEQYF. The CDR3 region has the DNA TGTGCCAGCAGCGCAGGGACAGGACAGTCCTACGAGCAGTACTTC. The variable domain in full, with the rest retrieved from reference TRBV9 and TRBJ2-7, is DSGVTQTPKHLITATGQRVTLRCSPRSGDLSVYWYQQSLDQGLQFLIQYYNGEERAKGNILERFSAQQFPDLHSELNLSSLELGDSALYFCASSAGTGQSYEQYFGPGTRLTVT.

This clone was detected many times. Distinct nucleotide sequences in the sample also encode this CDR3. The V gene is TRBV29-1, the J gene TRBJ1-1; 7 positions agree with TRBD1. Germline lookup yields CDR1 SQVTM and CDR2 ANQGSEA. Trimming at V came to 6 bases and at J to 0 bases, leaving 4 bases not matched to a gene. This CDR3 is built from 13 residues. CDR3 sequence reads: CSVGGQVNTEAFF. The CDR3 DNA follows: TGCAGCGTAGGGGGCCAGGTGAACACTGAAGCTTTCTTT.

The rearrangement uses TRBV4-3 and TRBJ2-7, with a possible D match to TRBD1 (5 bases). V was pared by 0 bases and J by 5 bases, with 17 bases between. The CDR3 consists of 16 residues. Germline CDR1 is LGHNA and CDR2 is YSLEER. For the CDR3, the DNA is TGCGCCAGCAGCCAAGACCACCAGGGTATTTCCGACGAGCAGTACTTC. It encodes CASSQDHQGISDEQYF.

The chain recombines TRBV4-3 with TRBJ1-6; tentatively, D is TRBD1 (6 bases). This CDR3 is 16 amino acids long. The V and J ends lost 0 bases and 10 bases respectively, with 16 bases between them. CDR1 and CDR2 from the germline V gene are LGHNA and YSLEER. The CDR3 protein is CASSQDRTGYRSPLHF. The CDR3 nucleotides read TGCGCCAGCAGCCAAGATCGAACAGGGTATCGCTCACCCCTCCACTTT.

This rearrangement joins TRBV7-6 to TRBJ2-7; D might be TRBD1 (6 bases). The germline gives CDR1 SGHVS, CDR2 FNYEAQ. The CDR3 length is 15 residues. V was cut by 1 base and J by 2 bases, with 12 bases left in between. The CDR3, as DNA: TGTGCCAGCAGCTTAGAAACACGGACAGCCTACGAGCAGTACTTC. It specifies CASSLETRTAYEQYF.

This clone was recorded a few times. The CDR3 DNA follows: TGTGCCATCAGTGAAAGGCAGGGCTATGGCTACACCTTC. Translated: CAISERQGYGYTF. J is TRBJ1-2 and V is TRBV10-3, with D tentatively TRBD1 (5 bases). This CDR3 is built from 13 residues. CDR1 and CDR2 from the germline V gene are ENHRY and SYGVKD. V was pared by 3 bases and J by 4 bases, with 9 bases between.

The rearrangement joins TRBV4-1 to TRBJ2-7, with TRBD2 identical over 10 bases. The V segment lost 1 base and the J segment 5 bases; nucleotides outside the gene matches: 8. This CDR3 comprises 16 residues. CDR1 and CDR2 (germline): MGHRA, YSYEKL. CDR3: CASSQALLAGRHEQYF. CDR3 DNA: TGCGCCAGCAGCCAAGCCCTACTAGCGGGAAGGCACGAGCAGTACTTC.

V usage is TRBV7-2 and J usage is TRBJ1-4; 8 bases are shared with TRBD1. The CDR3 spans 14 residues. The germline V gene encodes CDR1 SGHTA and CDR2 FQGNSA. Germline trimming cut 1 base from V and 8 bases from J; bases unmatched to any gene: 3. CDR3 residues: CASSLDRGFEKLFF. As DNA, the CDR3 is TGTGCCAGCAGCTTAGACAGGGGGTTCGAAAAACTGTTTTTT.

This clone turned up a few times. The chain employs TRBV5-1 and TRBJ2-5, with D hard to call. Germline V CDR1 and CDR2: SGHRS, YFSETQ. Trimming cost V 0 bases and J 2 bases, with 11 bases left between them. The CDR3 consists of 15 residues. CDR3 DNA sequence: TGCGCCAGCAGCTTGGGAACTGTCCCGCAAGAGACCCAGTACTTC. Translating gives CASSLGTVPQETQYF.

This sequence joins TRBV9 and TRBJ1-2, with a possible D match to TRBD1 (5 bases). The ends were cut back, 3 bases at V and 4 bases at J, with 13 bases in the middle. The CDR3 runs to 14 residues. CDR1 is SGDLS and CDR2 is YYNGEE in the germline V gene. CDR3 bases: TGTGCCAGCAGCGAGGACGGAGGGGTCTATGGCTACACCTTC. Translating gives CASSEDGGVYGYTF.

This clone has only a few counts. The genes are TRBV7-3 and TRBJ2-3; 9 bases are a match to TRBD1. With V trimmed by 3 bases and J by 3 bases, 1 base remained unmatched. Germline CDR1 reads SGHTA; CDR2 reads FQGTGA. The CDR3 contains 14 residues. The CDR3 sequence is CASSFGQGTDTQYF. CDR3 DNA sequence: TGTGCCAGCAGCTTCGGACAGGGGACAGATACGCAGTATTTT.

This clone showed up just a few times. CDR3 sequence (DNA): TGCAGCACCCGGGACAGCTCCTACGAGCAGTACTTC. It specifies CSTRDSSYEQYF. The gene calls are TRBV29-1 and TRBJ2-7; 7 nucleotides line up with TRBD1. This CDR3 comprises 12 residues. V gave up 8 bases and J gave up 0 bases; unmatched junction bases: 4. Germline V lookup: CDR1 SQVTM, CDR2 ANQGSEA.

V usage is TRBV10-3 and J usage is TRBJ2-2; D gene unclear. Germline values: CDR1 ENHRY, CDR2 SYGVKD. The V gene lost 3 bases and the J gene lost 3 bases, with 8 bases spanning the gap. The CDR3 covers 14 residues. DNA for the CDR3: TGTGCCATCAGTGACGAGAGAGACACCGGGGAGCTGTTTTTT. Protein sequence: CAISDERDTGELFF.

This clone was found a few times. V usage is TRBV28 and J usage is TRBJ2-7; 7 bases agree with TRBD1. Trimming took 6 bases from V and 4 from J; bases not matched to a gene: 12. Germline loops: CDR1 MDHEN, CDR2 SYDVKM. The CDR3 is 15 residues long. The CDR3, as DNA: TGTGCCAGCAGAGCGGACAGGAATCTAAAATACGAGCAGTACTTC. Translation gives CASRADRNLKYEQYF.

The sample holds a few counts of this clone. The V call is TRBV5-1, the J call TRBJ1-5, with a tentative D call TRBD1 (5 bases). The V and J ends lost 3 bases and 4 bases respectively, with 17 bases between them. The CDR3 extends over 16 amino acids. CDR1 and CDR2 (germline): SGHRS, YFSETQ. CDR3 bases: TGCGCCAGCAGCTGCACTCAAAGGACACTAAATCAGCCCCAGCATTTT. This translates into CASSCTQRTLNQPQHF.

This clone has only a few counts. CDR3 DNA sequence: TGTGCCAGCAGCGCGTCCGGACAGGGCGGTGAAAAACTGTTTTTT. Its translation is CASSASGQGGEKLFF. The chain employs TRBV9 and TRBJ1-4; 8 nucleotides line up with TRBD1. Germline CDR1 SGDLS, CDR2 YYNGEE. Trimming cost V 3 bases and J 7 bases; bases outside gene matches: 8. This CDR3 has 15 residues.

This clone was seen a handful of times. The chain carries TRBV29-1 and TRBJ2-7; 10 bases match TRBD1. Per germline, CDR1 SQVTM and CDR2 ANQGSEA. The CDR3 has 13 amino acids. With V trimmed by 4 bases and J by 4 bases, 4 bases remained unmatched. The CDR3 sequence: CSVAPGQGYEQYF. The CDR3 DNA sequence: TGCAGCGTTGCCCCGGGACAGGGGTACGAGCAGTACTTC.

In this sample, this clone turned up a few times. CDR3 DNA sequence: TGTGCCAGCAGCGCGAACAGGGTAGAGTCCTCCTACAATGAGCAGTTCTTC. It codes for CASSANRVESSYNEQFF. The chain joins TRBV9 to TRBJ2-1; a possible D gene is TRBD1 (6 bases). Trimming shortened V by 3 bases and J by 0 bases, and 16 bases separated the two germline ends. Germline CDR1 is SGDLS and CDR2 is YYNGEE. This CDR3 has 17 residues.

CDR3 protein: CSSGKETQYF. In DNA form, the CDR3 reads TGCAGCTCAGGGAAGGAGACCCAGTACTTC. V gene TRBV20-1 combines with J gene TRBJ2-5, with a possible D match to TRBD1 (5 bases). The CDR3 loop spans 10 amino acids. In germline, CDR1 is DFQATT, CDR2 SNEGSKA (reference sequence).

In this sample, this clone turned up a few times. The rearrangement links TRBV5-1 to TRBJ2-5, with D maybe TRBD2 (6 bases). The CDR3 sequence is 14 residues long. In germline, CDR1 is SGHRS, CDR2 YFSETQ. Trimming stripped 6 bases from V and 4 bases from J, with 16 bases between. The chain's CDR3 is CASMFGGMGETQYF. CDR3 in DNA: TGCGCCAGCATGTTTGGAGGGATGGGAGAGACCCAGTACTTC.

This clone was counted a few times. This chain joins TRBV28 and TRBJ1-1; D is uncertain. The CDR3 extends over 12 amino acids. The V and J ends lost 3 bases and 3 bases respectively, with 5 bases between them. From germline, CDR1 is MDHEN and CDR2 SYDVKM. The CDR3 region is CASSLRDTEAFF. The CDR3 region has the DNA TGTGCCAGCAGTTTGAGAGACACTGAAGCTTTCTTT.

This clone has more than one count but fewer than ten. The chain uses TRBV19 and TRBJ1-1; D remains ambiguous. The V end was cut by 11 bases, the J end by 3 bases, with 16 bases between. CDR1 LNHDA and CDR2 SQIVND come from the germline V gene (reference sequence). This CDR3 has 13 amino acids. The CDR3 here is CASIPGPYTEAFF. For the CDR3, the DNA is TGTGCCTCGATTCCGGGTCCCTACACTGAAGCTTTCTTT.

The chain is built from TRBV19 and TRBJ2-5; D is unclear. The germline gives CDR1 LNHDA, CDR2 SQIVND (reference sequence). The CDR3 totals 13 residues. The V end was cut by 5 bases, the J end by 5 bases, with 12 bases between. The CDR3 sequence is CASSEQKSETQYF. The CDR3 bases are TGTGCCAGTAGTGAACAGAAATCGGAGACCCAGTACTTC.

The rearrangement joins TRBV7-2 to TRBJ2-7, with a tentative D call TRBD1 (6 bases). This CDR3 has 15 amino acids. Germline V lookup: CDR1 SGHTA, CDR2 FQGNSA. Trimming cost V 6 bases and J 5 bases, with 20 bases left between them. The CDR3 protein is CASSFLQGSFHEQYF. The CDR3 bases are TGTGCCAGCAGTTTTCTACAGGGCTCCTTCCACGAGCAGTACTTC.

In this sample, this clone turned up a few times. V and J are TRBV7-2 and TRBJ2-1, with 7 bases identical to TRBD2. Per germline, CDR1 SGHTA and CDR2 FQGNSA. With V trimmed by 5 bases and J by 2 bases, 6 bases remained unmatched. The CDR3 consists of 15 residues. The CDR3 is CASSPIAGPYNEQFF. CDR3 bases: TGTGCCAGCAGCCCTATAGCGGGCCCCTACAATGAGCAGTTCTTC. Together with reference TRBV7-2 and TRBJ2-1, the CDR3 gives the full variable domain: GAGVSQSPSNKVTEKGKDVELRCDPISGHTALYWYRQSLGQGLEFLIYFQGNSAPDKSGLPSDRFSAERTGGSVSTLTIQRTQQEDSAVYLCASSPIAGPYNEQFFGPGTRLTVL.